The 18 T cell receptor beta chains reported below all come from one sample, sequenced in a study of tumor T cells in aggressive B-cell lymphoma. Assay: immunoSEQ multiplex PCR; the TCRdb copy retains only in-frame clones and omits some. The table records thousands of clones, 91% of them present only once. The specimen was tumor tissue. Every receptor here comes from an adult with diffuse large B cell lymphoma.

J is TRBJ2-1 and V is TRBV27; the D gene is possibly TRBD2 (5 bases). Trimming removed 3 bases from V and 4 bases from J, with 7 bases in between. The CDR3 loop spans 13 amino acids. Germline V gene lookup returns CDR1 MNHEY and CDR2 SMNVEV (reference sequence). The CDR3 DNA reads TGTGCCAGCAGTTTGGACTCATACAATGAGCAGTTCTTC. This translates into CASSLDSYNEQFF.

CDR3 sequence: CAIESGQLGEQYF. As DNA, the CDR3 is TGTGCCATCGAGTCCGGACAGTTGGGCGAGCAGTACTTC. This chain uses TRBV10-3 with TRBJ2-5; maybe TRBD1 (6 bases). The end of the DNA is better explained by TRBJ2-7, so the J call may be wrong. The length of the CDR3 is 13 residues. Germline V gene sequence: CDR1 ENHRY, CDR2 SYGVKD.

The chain carries TRBV18 and TRBJ2-5; D remains ambiguous. V lost 3 bases, J lost 5 bases, and 10 bases lay in between. Per the germline V gene, CDR1 is KGHSH and CDR2 is LQKENI. The CDR3 is made up of 13 amino acids. The CDR3 loop reads CASSPHSKETQYF. The CDR3 DNA reads TGTGCCAGCTCACCCCATAGTAAGGAGACCCAGTACTTC.

The gene calls are TRBV5-4 and TRBJ2-6; D remains ambiguous. The germline V gene has CDR1 SGHNT and CDR2 YYREEE (reference sequence). The CDR3 covers 12 residues. Trimming took 3 bases from V and 4 from J, leaving 2 bases between them. CDR3 loop: CASSSGANVLTF. Here the CDR3 DNA reads TGTGCCAGCAGCTCGGGGGCCAACGTCCTGACTTTC. The variable domain in full, completed from reference TRBV5-4 and TRBJ2-6, reads ETGVTQSPTHLIKTRGQQVTLRCSSQSGHNTVSWYQQALGQGPQFIFQYYREEENGRGNFPPRFSGLQFPNYSSELNVNALELDDSALYLCASSSGANVLTFGAGSRLTVL.

A single count supports this clone. This rearrangement joins TRBV27 to TRBJ2-5; possible D gene TRBD2, 5 bases. This CDR3 has 15 amino acids. The V gene lost 2 bases and the J gene lost 11 bases, with 21 bases spanning the gap. The germline V gene has CDR1 MNHEY and CDR2 SMNVEV (reference sequence). CDR3 nucleotides: TGTGCCAGCAGTTTAGTCCGGACTCTCGGAGAAGAGCAGTACTTC. As protein: CASSLVRTLGEEQYF.

V usage is TRBV30 and J usage is TRBJ2-5; the D gene is possibly TRBD1 (6 bases). This CDR3 is built from 12 residues. From germline, CDR1 is GTSNPN and CDR2 SVGIG (reference sequence). V gave up 0 bases and J gave up 5 bases, with 7 bases separating them. The CDR3 here is CAWSVQGETQYF. The DNA of the CDR3 is TGTGCCTGGAGTGTACAGGGCGAGACCCAGTACTTC.

V usage is TRBV2 and J usage is TRBJ2-5; 9 bases align to TRBD1. Looked up from germline, CDR1 is SNHLY and CDR2 is FYNNEI. The CDR3 runs 14 residues. V shed 6 bases and J 4 bases; nucleotides not matched to a gene: 6. The CDR3 region is CASRVTGGSETQYF. CDR3 DNA: TGTGCCAGCAGAGTGACAGGGGGGTCAGAGACCCAGTACTTC.

This clone was found once. The chain recombines TRBV15 with TRBJ2-2, with D maybe TRBD2 (6 bases). Germline CDR1 LNHNV, CDR2 YYDKDF (reference sequence). There are 16 residues in the CDR3. V lost 0 bases and J 6 bases, leaving 14 bases between the germline ends. This CDR3 is CATSRDWGRTAGELFF. The CDR3, as DNA: TGTGCCACCAGCAGAGATTGGGGGAGGACGGCCGGGGAGCTGTTTTTT.

The V call is TRBV7-2, the J call TRBJ2-3; weak D call: TRBD2 (7 bases). Germline V gives CDR1 SGHTA, CDR2 FQGNSA. The V end lost 2 bases, the J end lost 2 bases, and 14 bases lay between the germline ends. The CDR3 extends over 16 amino acids. CDR3 DNA: TGTGCCAGCAGCTTATTCCCGGGGGGCTACACAGATACGCAGTATTTT. Translated: CASSLFPGGYTDTQYF.

This clone was seen only once. This rearrangement joins TRBV30 to TRBJ2-5, with 8 positions matching TRBD2. The CDR3 consists of 15 residues. Germline-derived CDR1 and CDR2 are GTSNPN and SVGIG (reference sequence). The V and J ends lost 2 bases and 1 base, in that order; junction bases with no gene match: 6. This CDR3 reads CAWSSLRGVQETQYF. As DNA, the CDR3 is TGTGCCTGGAGTTCCCTGCGGGGGGTCCAAGAGACCCAGTACTTC.

V usage is TRBV7-8 and J usage is TRBJ2-1, with 14 positions matching TRBD2. V shed 4 bases, J shed 7 bases, and the junction held 9 bases outside the gene matches. Germline V lookup: CDR1 SGHVS, CDR2 FQNEAQ. There are 17 residues in the CDR3. The CDR3 loop reads CASSSLGLAGVRNEQFF. The CDR3 region has the DNA TGTGCCAGCAGCTCCTTGGGACTAGCGGGAGTCAGGAATGAGCAGTTCTTC.

The J gene is TRBJ2-2, the V gene TRBV7-9, with 8 bases matching TRBD1. Trimming took 1 base from V and 6 from J; bases not matched to a gene: 7. Germline CDR1 SEHNR, CDR2 FQNEAQ (reference sequence). The CDR3 is 16 amino acids. The CDR3 region has the DNA TGTGCCAGCAGCTTAGGAGGACAGGGCTGGGCCGGGGAGCTGTTTTTT. Its protein product is CASSLGGQGWAGELFF.

This sequence joins TRBV6-5 and TRBJ2-7; 8 nucleotides match TRBD1. Germline CDR1 and CDR2: MNHEY and SVGAGI. There are 13 residues in the CDR3. The J segment lost 4 bases and the V segment lost 8 bases, leaving 7 bases of the junction unmatched. CDR3: CASGGTGNYEQYF. The CDR3 DNA follows: TGTGCCAGCGGGGGGACAGGCAATTACGAGCAGTACTTC.

This clone was seen more than once but under ten times. The rearrangement joins TRBV29-1 to TRBJ2-7; tentative D call: TRBD1 (5 bases). The CDR3 is 14 residues long. V lost 6 bases, J lost 1 base, and 16 bases lay in between. In germline, CDR1 is SQVTM, CDR2 ANQGSEA. CDR3 sequence: CSVGWTRVSYEQYF. The CDR3 bases are TGCAGCGTCGGATGGACCAGGGTTTCCTACGAGCAGTACTTC.

The chain recombines TRBV29-1 with TRBJ2-7; D is uncertain. The V gene lost 4 bases and the J gene lost 1 base, with 8 bases spanning the gap. CDR1 is SQVTM, CDR2 ANQGSEA, per germline. The CDR3 is 12 residues long. The CDR3 protein is CSVVGGSYEQYF. CDR3 in DNA: TGCAGCGTTGTTGGCGGATCCTACGAGCAGTACTTC.

The sample holds one count of this clone. The J gene is TRBJ2-7, the V gene TRBV18; D is unresolved. Germline values: CDR1 KGHSH, CDR2 LQKENI. Trimming shortened V by 3 bases and J by 0 bases, and 3 bases separated the two germline ends. The CDR3 totals 12 residues. CDR3 in amino acids: CASSPSSYEQYF. CDR3 in DNA: TGTGCCAGCTCACCCTCCTCCTACGAGCAGTACTTC.

This chain links TRBV18 with TRBJ2-7; TRBD2 matches at 8 bases. This CDR3 contains 15 residues. V shed 4 bases and J 7 bases; nucleotides not matched to a gene: 12. Germline V gene lookup returns CDR1 KGHSH and CDR2 LQKENI. DNA for the CDR3: TGTGCCAGCTCACGGGGACTAGGTCCTTCTCAAGAGCAGTACTTC. Translating gives CASSRGLGPSQEQYF. Supplemented by reference TRBV18 and TRBJ2-7, the full variable domain reads NAGVMQNPRHLVRRRGQEARLRCSPMKGHSHVYWYRQLPEEGLKFMVYLQKENIIDESGMPKERFSAEFPKEGPSILRIQQVVRGDSAAYFCASSRGLGPSQEQYFGPGTRLTVT.

This chain connects TRBV30 to TRBJ2-1; 10 bases agree with TRBD2. Trimming cost V 4 bases and J 10 bases; bases outside gene matches: 7. There are 13 residues in the CDR3. In germline, CDR1 is GTSNPN, CDR2 SVGIG (reference sequence). The CDR3, as DNA: TGTGCCTGGAAGGCTAGCGGGAGAGGGGAGCAGTTCTTC. Translated: CAWKASGRGEQFF. Together with reference TRBV30 and TRBJ2-1, the CDR3 gives the full variable domain: SQTIHQWPATLVQPVGSPLSLECTVEGTSNPNLYWYRQAAGRGLQLLFYSVGIGQISSEVPQNLSASRPQDRQFILSSKKLLLSDSGFYLCAWKASGRGEQFFGPGTRLTVL.